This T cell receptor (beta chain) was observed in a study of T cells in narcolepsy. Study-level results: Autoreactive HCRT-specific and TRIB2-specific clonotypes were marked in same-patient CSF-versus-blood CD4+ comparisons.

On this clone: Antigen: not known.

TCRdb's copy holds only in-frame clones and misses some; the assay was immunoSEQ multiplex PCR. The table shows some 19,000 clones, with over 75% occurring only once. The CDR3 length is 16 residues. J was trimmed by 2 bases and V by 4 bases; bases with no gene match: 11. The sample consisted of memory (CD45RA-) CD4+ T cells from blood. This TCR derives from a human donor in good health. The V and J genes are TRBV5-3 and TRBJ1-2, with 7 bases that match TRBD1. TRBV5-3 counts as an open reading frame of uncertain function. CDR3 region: CARSICNRTGNYGYTF. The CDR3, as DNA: TGTGCCAGAAGCATCTGCAACAGGACAGGCAACTATGGCTACACCTTC.